The 10 T cell receptor beta chains presented below share a single source sample, sequenced in a study of T cells in Graves' hyperthyroidism and ophthalmopathy. TCR beta CDR3 sequences were amplified from RNA transcripts. First-round RT-PCR of the TCR CDR3 relied on the HTBI primer set. TCRdb re-called the multiplex PCR reads with MiXCR, one entry per CDR3 protein. The table lists about 660,000 distinct CDR3 sequences, approximately 42% of them singletons. The sample was peripheral blood or thyroid tissue (not recorded which). The receptors come from an adult man with Graves' disease, either hyperthyroidism or ophthalmopathy (not recorded which).

This clonotype showed up just a few times. The chain joins TRBV12-3 or TRBV12-4 to TRBJ1-3; D remains ambiguous. V shed 5 bases and J shed 0 bases, with 11 bases lying between them. This CDR3 is built from 15 residues. The CDR3 loop reads CASSTRPLSGNTIYF. The CDR3 DNA sequence: TGTGCCAGCAGTACACGGCCCCTCTCTGGAAACACCATATATTTT.

This clonotype was seen only once. DNA for the CDR3: TGTGCCAGCAGGATGACACAGTACTTC. Protein sequence: CASRMTQYF. The chain has TRBV12-3 or TRBV12-4 and TRBJ2-5; D uncertain. Trimming shortened V by 6 bases and J by 11 bases, and 7 bases separated the two germline ends. The CDR3 spans 9 residues.

This clonotype appeared a single time. CDR3 in amino acids: CASSQVGQGETEAFF. CDR3 DNA: TGTGCCAGCAGCCAAGTGGGACAGGGAGAGACTGAAGCTTTCTTT. This sequence joins TRBV3-1 and TRBJ1-1, with 9 bases fitting TRBD1. CDR1 and CDR2 from the germline V gene are LGHDT and YNNKEL (reference sequence). The trim removed 1 base at V and 5 bases at J, leaving 5 bases unmatched. This CDR3 comprises 15 residues.

Remarks on this clonotype: Possible read error: a much larger clone is one base away. CDR3 bases: TGTGCCAGCTCGGGACTCTGGGACACCGGGGAGCTGTTTTTT. Residues: CASSGLWDTGELFF. The chain recombines TRBV2 with TRBJ2-2, with D perhaps TRBD2 (6 bases). V lost 8 bases to trimming and J lost 3 bases, with 13 bases between them. CDR3 length: 14 amino acids. Germline V gene lookup returns CDR1 SNHLY and CDR2 FYNNEI.

The rearrangement links TRBV5-1 to TRBJ1-6; D is perhaps TRBD1 (5 bases). The ends were cut back, 1 base at V and 9 bases at J, with 17 bases in the middle. Germline V gene data show CDR1 as SGHRS and CDR2 as YFSETQ. This CDR3 is built from 16 residues. The CDR3 loop is CASSLYSDGGGSPLHF. CDR3 bases: TGCGCCAGCAGCTTGTATTCCGACGGCGGGGGTTCACCCCTCCACTTT.

V gene TRBV3-1 combines with J gene TRBJ1-6; D gene unclear. The germline V gene has CDR1 LGHDT and CDR2 YNNKEL (reference sequence). The CDR3 is 15 amino acids. Trimming took off 1 base at V and 5 bases at J, with 9 bases between the two ends. The CDR3 nucleotides read TGTGCCAGCAGCCAAGCTGGACGGAATAATTCACCCCTCCACTTT. Protein: CASSQAGRNNSPLHF.

This clonotype was detected a few times. This chain uses TRBV2 with TRBJ1-4; 7 bases are shared with TRBD1. Trimming took 7 bases from V and 2 from J; bases not matched to a gene: 13. The CDR3 is 17 amino acids. CDR1 is SNHLY and CDR2 is FYNNEI in the germline V gene. DNA of the CDR3: TGTGCCAGCACAAGAAAGAAAGGGGGCATCACTAATGAAAAACTGTTTTTT. Protein: CASTRKKGGITNEKLFF.

This chain joins TRBV7-9 and TRBJ1-2; D may be TRBD1 (6 bases). Germline V lookup: CDR1 SEHNR, CDR2 FQNEAQ (reference sequence). The CDR3 loop spans 15 amino acids. Deletions cut 1 base from V and 2 bases from J, with 11 bases between. CDR3 sequence: CASSLGAGVNYGYTF. The DNA of the CDR3 is TGTGCCAGCAGCTTAGGGGCAGGGGTAAACTATGGCTACACCTTC.

The chain recombines TRBV9 with TRBJ1-4, with D uncertain. This CDR3 comprises 15 residues. CDR1 is SGDLS, CDR2 YYNGEE, per germline. Trimming left V 0 bases short and J 0 bases short, with 6 bases between. The CDR3, as DNA: TGTGCCAGCAGCGTAGGGACGACAACTAATGAAAAACTGTTTTTT. Protein sequence: CASSVGTTTNEKLFF.

Concerning this clonotype: The DNA is left out, because the CDR3 cannot be placed on it with certainty; the CDR3 is given as TCRdb lists it. V gene TRBV4-3 combines with J gene TRBJ2-7; no DNA check was done on the table's D call, TRBD2. Germline CDR1 LGHNA, CDR2 YSLEER. The CDR3 extends over 15 residues, inclusive of both ends. CDR3 region: CASSQVAEGTYERYF.